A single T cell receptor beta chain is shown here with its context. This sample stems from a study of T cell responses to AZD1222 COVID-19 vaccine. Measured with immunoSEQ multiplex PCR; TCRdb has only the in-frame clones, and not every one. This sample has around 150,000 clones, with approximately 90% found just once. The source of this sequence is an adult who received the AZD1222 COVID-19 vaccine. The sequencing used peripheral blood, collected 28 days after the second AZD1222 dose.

CDR3 sequence reads: CASSQGQDSYEQYF. CDR3 nucleotide sequence: TGCGCCAGCAGCCAAGGCCAGGACTCCTACGAGCAGTACTTC. V is TRBV4-3 and J is TRBJ2-7; no clear D. Germline loops: CDR1 LGHNA, CDR2 YSLEER. V dropped 1 base and J dropped 0 bases, with 7 bases sitting between them. The CDR3 runs to 14 residues.